A selection of T cell receptor beta chains follows, all from one sample in a study of control samples from healthy donors and cancer patients. Libraries were prepared by immunoSEQ multiplex PCR; TCRdb keeps only in-frame clonotypes and omits some of them. The sample lists tens of thousands of clones, 70% to 90% occurring once. Sequenced: blood. The source of these receptors is a woman between 50 and 59 years old in good health. Both conserved end residues are part of each CDR3. The D gene is left open where the match is weak. Not all rows give a size; the values are once, few, many and, for expanded clones, a class.

TRBJ2-5 | TRBV5-5 | NA | NA | CASSLADNGETQYF | TGTGCCAGCAGCTTGGCCGACAACGGAGAGACCCAGTACTTC
TRBJ1-1 | TRBV6-6 | TRBD1 | NA | CASSYPPGGRTEAFF | TGTGCCAGCAGTTACCCACCAGGGGGCCGAACTGAAGCTTTCTTT
TRBJ2-1 | TRBV7-9 | NA | NA | CASSLHGEAEQFF | TGTGCCAGCAGCCTGCATGGGGAGGCTGAGCAGTTCTTC
TRBJ1-5 | TRBV10-1 | NA | few | CAGRHGKGGKSAQHF | TGCGCCGGAAGACATGGGAAAGGAGGAAAATCAGCCCAGCATTTT
TRBJ2-3 | TRBV3-1/TRBV3-2 | NA | NA | CASSRSGGAQYF | TGTGCCAGCAGCCGTTCTGGGGGAGCGCAGTATTTT
TRBJ2-2 | TRBV12-5 | NA | NA | CASGLVQGMGGELFF | TGTGCTAGTGGTTTGGTACAGGGTATGGGCGGGGAGCTGTTTTTT
TRBJ1-2 | TRBV5-1 | NA | NA | CASSLIQGMGYTF | TGCGCCAGCAGCCTTATCCAGGGTATGGGCTACACCTTC
TRBJ1-5 | TRBV6-2/TRBV6-3 | NA | NA | CASSYMVSGEVQHF | TGTGCCAGCAGTTACATGGTCTCGGGAGAGGTCCAGCATTTT
TRBJ1-1 | TRBV4-1 | TRBD1 | NA | CASSHAAGGLEAFF | TGCGCCAGCAGCCACGCCGCAGGGGGCCTTGAAGCTTTCTTT
TRBJ1-5 | TRBV5-5 | NA | NA | CASSLWGGSNQPQHF | TGTGCCAGCAGCCTATGGGGGGGTAGCAATCAGCCCCAGCATTTT
TRBJ2-4 | TRBV7-2 | TRBD1 | NA | CASSLEGAKGDIQYF | TGTGCCAGCAGCTTAGAGGGGGCGAAGGGGGACATTCAGTACTTC
TRBJ2-3 | TRBV6-5 | TRBD1 | NA | CASYTGGEHTQYF | TGTGCCAGTTATACAGGGGGCGAACATACGCAGTATTTT
TRBJ2-2 | TRBV2 | TRBD1 | NA | CASSDGLIQGAGELFF | TGTGCCAGCAGTGATGGACTAATACAGGGGGCCGGGGAGCTGTTTTTT
TRBJ1-3 | TRBV5-1 | NA | NA | CASSLGQGNTIYF | TGCGCCAGCAGCTTGGGACAGGGAAACACCATATATTTT
TRBJ2-1 | TRBV5-1 | NA | NA | CASSLTNEQFF | TGCGCCAGCAGCTTGACCAATGAGCAGTTCTTC
TRBJ1-2 | TRBV19 | NA | NA | CASSESNYGYTF | TGTGCCAGTAGTGAGTCTAACTATGGCTACACCTTC
TRBJ1-1 | TRBV5-1 | TRBD1 | NA | CASSSTGTVNTEAFF | TGCGCCAGCAGCTCAACGGGGACAGTGAACACTGAAGCTTTCTTT
TRBJ1-6 | TRBV9 | NA | NA | CASSAAGAGYNSPLHF | TGTGCCAGCAGCGCCGCCGGAGCGGGGTATAATTCACCCCTCCACTTT
TRBJ1-6 | TRBV5-1 | TRBD1 | NA | CASSSGQGHSPLHF | TGCGCCAGCAGCTCCGGACAGGGACATTCACCCCTCCACTTT
TRBJ2-3 | TRBV20-1 | NA | once | CSAREGPGDTQYF | TGCAGTGCTCGTGAGGGGCCGGGAGATACGCAGTATTTT
TRBJ2-2 | TRBV6-5 | TRBD1 | NA | CASRIGTAPKKLFF | TGTGCCTCCCGAATCGGGACAGCCCCCAAGAAGCTGTTTTTT
TRBJ2-3 | TRBV15 | TRBD1 | NA | CATSGDRGADTQYF | TGTGCCACCAGTGGGGACAGGGGAGCAGATACGCAGTATTTT
TRBJ2-4 | TRBV5-1 | TRBD2 | NA | CASSLGAGGPLAKNIQYF | TGCGCCAGCAGCTTGGGGGCGGGGGGACCACTAGCCAAAAACATTCAGTACTTC
TRBJ1-4 | TRBV19 | TRBD1 | NA | CASSVGQGSEKLFF | TGTGCCAGTAGTGTGGGACAGGGAAGTGAAAAACTGTTTTTT
TRBJ2-7 | TRBV10-3 | NA | NA | CAIRSSSNYEQYF | TGTGCCATCAGGTCTAGCTCTAACTACGAGCAGTACTTC
TRBJ1-1 | TRBV20-1 | NA | NA | CSASATGFEAFF | TGCAGTGCTAGTGCAACAGGGTTTGAAGCTTTCTTT
TRBJ2-7 | TRBV2 | TRBD1 | NA | CASSGATGAYEQYF | TGTGCCAGCAGTGGGGCGACAGGGGCCTACGAGCAGTACTTC
TRBJ2-3 | TRBV19 | NA | NA | CASTLGPTTDTQYF | TGTGCCAGTACCCTCGGACCGACCACAGATACGCAGTATTTT
TRBJ1-3 | TRBV7-9 | NA | few | CASSPTMAISGNTIYF | TGTGCCAGCAGCCCCACGATGGCGATCTCTGGAAACACCATATATTTT
TRBJ2-1 | TRBV5-8 | NA | NA | CASSLLGGNEQFF | TGTGCCAGCAGCTTGCTCGGGGGCAATGAGCAGTTCTTC
TRBJ1-4 | TRBV3-1/TRBV3-2 | NA | NA | CASSQKGREKLFF | TGTGCCAGCAGCCAAAAGGGCCGGGAAAAACTGTTTTTT
TRBJ2-2 | TRBV15 | NA | NA | CATSRDDGRPDAELFF | TGTGCCACCAGCAGAGATGACGGGAGACCCGATGCGGAGCTGTTTTTT
TRBJ2-2 | TRBV7-9 | TRBD2 | NA | CASSPGLAENTGELFF | TGTGCCAGCAGCCCAGGACTAGCGGAAAACACCGGGGAGCTGTTTTTT
TRBJ2-1 | TRBV14 | TRBD1 | NA | CASSPIIPGGNEQFF | TGTGCCAGCAGCCCGATTATTCCAGGGGGTAATGAGCAGTTCTTC
TRBJ2-1 | TRBV18 | NA | NA | CASSPYPGGTHNEQFF | TGTGCCAGCTCACCTTACCCCGGGGGCACGCACAATGAGCAGTTCTTC
TRBJ1-5 | TRBV12-5 | TRBD1 | NA | CASGRESGTAGNQPQHF | TGTGCTAGTGGCCGGGAATCCGGGACAGCGGGCAATCAGCCCCAGCATTTT
TRBJ1-4 | TRBV6-6 | NA | NA | CASTAAFRATNEKLFF | TGTGCCAGCACCGCCGCTTTTAGAGCAACTAATGAAAAACTGTTTTTT
TRBJ1-1 | TRBV12-3/TRBV12-4 | NA | NA | CASNLRASTEAFF | TGTGCCAGCAACCTCAGGGCTAGTACTGAAGCTTTCTTT
TRBJ1-6 | TRBV19 | NA | once | CASKGDPNSPLHF | TGTGCCAGTAAAGGGGACCCTAATTCACCCCTCCACTTT
TRBJ1-3 | TRBV5-1 | NA | NA | CASSSGRANTIYF | TGCGCCAGCAGCTCCGGGAGGGCCAACACCATATATTTT
TRBJ2-2 | TRBV11-2 | TRBD1 | NA | CASSLVRTGGSKNTGELFF | TGTGCCAGCAGCTTAGTTCGGACAGGGGGCAGTAAAAACACCGGGGAGCTGTTTTTT
TRBJ2-3 | TRBV27 | NA | NA | CASSRARGAPDTQYF | TGTGCCAGCAGTAGGGCCCGGGGGGCCCCAGATACGCAGTATTTT
TRBJ1-3 | TRBV28 | TRBD1 | NA | CASSPQGAHGNTIYF | TGTGCCAGCAGTCCCCAGGGGGCGCATGGAAACACCATATATTTT
TRBJ2-2 | TRBV5-6 | NA | NA | CASSAGARTGELFF | TGTGCCAGCAGCGCCGGGGCTCGCACCGGGGAGCTGTTTTTT
TRBJ1-5 | TRBV6-5 | NA | NA | CASISQADQPQHF | TGTGCCAGTATATCTCAGGCAGATCAGCCCCAGCATTTT
TRBJ1-3 | TRBV4-1 | NA | NA | CASSQGDTGNTIYF | TGCGCCAGCAGCCAAGGGGATACGGGAAACACCATATATTTT
TRBJ2-3 | TRBV7-6 | NA | NA | CASSLGGGASTDTQYF | TGTGCCAGCAGCTTAGGCGGCGGGGCGTCCACAGATACGCAGTATTTT
TRBJ2-1 | TRBV9 | NA | NA | CASSGGSEFYNEQFF | TGTGCCAGCAGCGGGGGGAGCGAATTCTACAATGAGCAGTTCTTC
TRBJ1-3 | TRBV10-2 | NA | NA | CASSREGISGNTIYF | TGCGCCAGCAGTCGAGAAGGGATCTCTGGAAACACCATATATTTT